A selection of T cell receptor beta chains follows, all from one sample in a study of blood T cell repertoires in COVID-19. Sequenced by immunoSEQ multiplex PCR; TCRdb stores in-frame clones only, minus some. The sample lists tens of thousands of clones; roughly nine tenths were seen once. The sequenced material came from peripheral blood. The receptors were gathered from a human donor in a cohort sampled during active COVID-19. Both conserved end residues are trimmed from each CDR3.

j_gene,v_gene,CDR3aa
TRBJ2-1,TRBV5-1,ASSARGLAGAYEQF
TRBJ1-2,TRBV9,ASSVLGGSYGYT
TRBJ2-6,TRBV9,ASSGPGQSSGANVLT
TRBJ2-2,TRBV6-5,ASHRGGGELF
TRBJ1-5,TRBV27,ASSSNRGHGQPQH
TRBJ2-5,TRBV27,ASSSNSGSGETQY
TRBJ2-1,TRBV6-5,ASSLTSGFYNEQF
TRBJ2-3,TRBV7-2,ASSLSGGMGTDTQY
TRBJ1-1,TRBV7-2,ASSLNRGDTEAF
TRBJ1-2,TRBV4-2,ASSQTKDRGGYGYT
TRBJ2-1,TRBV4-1,ASSLHLEGEGPYNEQF
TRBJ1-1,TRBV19,ASSRGQGMNTEAF
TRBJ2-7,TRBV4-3,ASSQDWGRATYEQY
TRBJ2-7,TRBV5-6,ASSLIGAVEQY
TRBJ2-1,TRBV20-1,SASDLEYNEQF
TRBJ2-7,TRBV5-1,ASSSHGTGGDEQY